The rows below give T cell receptor beta chains drawn from one sample of a study of breast tumors, draining lymph nodes, adjacent tissues. One entry per CDR3 protein, called by TCRdb with MiXCR from the multiplex PCR reads. The sample consists of about 21,000 distinct CDR3 sequences, approximately 51% of them appearing once. The sample comprised breast tumor tissue. These receptors all stem from a female donor with breast cancer. Some clones in this sample may be carry-over from other donors' samples. Both conserved end residues are part of each CDR3. The order of the fields is J gene, V gene, D gene, clone size, CDR3 DNA, CDR3 protein. D genes are given only for firm matches. Not all rows give a size; the values are once, few, many and, for expanded clones, a class.

J: TRBJ2-1
V: TRBV5-8
D: TRBD2
size: many
DNA: TGTGCCAGCAGAAGCCAGCGGGAGAGCTCCTACAATGAGCAGTTCTTC
CDR3: CASRSQRESSYNEQFF

J: TRBJ1-2
V: TRBV12-3/TRBV12-4
D: .
size: once
DNA: TGTGCCAGCAGTTTATCGGGGTACACCTTC
CDR3: CASSLSGYTF

J: TRBJ1-2
V: TRBV7-8
D: TRBD1
size: large
DNA: TGTGCCAGCAGCTTACATCGGACTTACCCGGACCGACAGGGAAGGCATGGCTACACCTTC
CDR3: CASSLHRTYPDRQGRHGYTF

J: TRBJ2-7
V: TRBV28
D: TRBD2
size: .
DNA: TGTGCCAGCAGCCGACTAGCGGGAGTAGGCGAGCAGTACTTC
CDR3: CASSRLAGVGEQYF

J: TRBJ2-7
V: TRBV19
D: TRBD2
size: .
DNA: TGTGCCAGTAGTCCAGGGACTAGCGGGACCTACGAGCAGTACTTC
CDR3: CASSPGTSGTYEQYF

J: TRBJ1-6
V: TRBV20-1
D: TRBD1
size: medium-sized
DNA: TGCAGTGCCCATGGGACAGCTCCGAATTCACCCCTCCACTTT
CDR3: CSAHGTAPNSPLHF

J: TRBJ1-5
V: TRBV10-1
D: TRBD1
size: .
DNA: TGCGCCAGCACCCCTGGGACAGGGGGCAATCAGCCCCAGCATTTT
CDR3: CASTPGTGGNQPQHF

J: TRBJ1-5
V: TRBV7-2
D: TRBD1
size: medium-sized
DNA: TGTGCCAGCAGCTCCTTGACAGGGAACAATCAGCCCCAGCATTTT
CDR3: CASSSLTGNNQPQHF

J: TRBJ2-2
V: TRBV20-1
D: TRBD1
size: .
DNA: TGCAGTGCTAGCAAGGGCGACAGGGGGGCCCCCGGGGAGCTGTTTTTT
CDR3: CSASKGDRGAPGELFF

J: TRBJ2-1
V: TRBV11-2
D: TRBD2
size: .
DNA: TGTGCCAGCAGCGCTTATAGCGGGAGGGCCATGGGTGAGCAGTTCTTC
CDR3: CASSAYSGRAMGEQFF

J: TRBJ2-2
V: TRBV20-1
D: TRBD1
size: large
DNA: TGCAGTGCTAGAGAGCTCACAGGGGGCCGAGCCGGGGAGCTGTTTTTT
CDR3: CSARELTGGRAGELFF

J: TRBJ1-1
V: TRBV14
D: .
size: many
DNA: TGTGCCAGCAGCCAAGGGACTGAAGCTTTCTTT
CDR3: CASSQGTEAFF

J: TRBJ2-5
V: TRBV20-1
D: TRBD2
size: .
DNA: TGCAGTGCTCTCAACCTACTAGCGGACCGGGAGACCCGGTACTTC
CDR3: CSALNLLADRETRYF

J: TRBJ1-3
V: TRBV24-1
D: .
size: .
DNA: TGTGCCACCAGTGATTCAGGCAGGGGTCCGACATTTACAGCAGGCAACGCCATATATTTT
CDR3: CATSDSGRGPTFTAGNAIYF

J: TRBJ1-3
V: TRBV20-1
D: .
size: medium-sized
DNA: TGCAGTGCTCCTCCCACGGGGTCTGGAAACACCATATATTTT
CDR3: CSAPPTGSGNTIYF

J: TRBJ2-3
V: TRBV7-9
D: .
size: many
DNA: TGTGCCAGCAGCCACAGTCTGGGCGGGGGCACAGATACGCAGTATTTT
CDR3: CASSHSLGGGTDTQYF

J: TRBJ2-2
V: TRBV2
D: .
size: .
DNA: .
CDR3: CASFGSGSRGAVF

J: TRBJ2-1
V: TRBV9
D: .
size: many
DNA: TGTGCCAGCAGCGTAGATCTTTACAATGAGCAGTTCTTC
CDR3: CASSVDLYNEQFF

J: TRBJ2-1
V: TRBV9
D: TRBD2
size: many
DNA: TGTGCCAGCAGCGTAGGGGGACTAGCGGGTCTCAATGAGCAGTTCTTC
CDR3: CASSVGGLAGLNEQFF

J: TRBJ2-7
V: TRBV9
D: .
size: .
DNA: TGTGCCAGCAGCGTGTCTGGGCAGGACGAGCAGTACTTC
CDR3: CASSVSGQDEQYF

J: TRBJ2-1
V: TRBV6-2/TRBV6-3
D: TRBD2
size: many
DNA: TGTGCCAGCATTCCTTCTAGCGGGAGTGGTGATGAGCAGTTCTTC
CDR3: CASIPSSGSGDEQFF

J: TRBJ2-1
V: TRBV2
D: TRBD2
size: few
DNA: TGTGCCAGCAGTGGGGGGACTAGCGTTTACAATGAGCAGTTCTTC
CDR3: CASSGGTSVYNEQFF

J: TRBJ1-1
V: TRBV12-3/TRBV12-4
D: .
size: .
DNA: TGTGCCAGCACCCCACGGGTGTTGGTCACTGAAGCTTTCTTT
CDR3: CASTPRVLVTEAFF

J: TRBJ2-7
V: TRBV4-2
D: TRBD2
size: .
DNA: TGTGCCAGCAGCCAAGGACTAGCGGGAGGAAGCTACGAGCAGTACTTC
CDR3: CASSQGLAGGSYEQYF

J: TRBJ2-1
V: TRBV15
D: TRBD2
size: .
DNA: TGTGCCACCAGCAGAGCCTTTGGACTAGCGGGGACCAATGAGCAGTTCTTC
CDR3: CATSRAFGLAGTNEQFF

J: TRBJ2-3
V: TRBV28
D: .
size: many
DNA: TGTGCCAGCAGTTTCGCCAGGGTTTCAGATACGCAGTATTTT
CDR3: CASSFARVSDTQYF

J: TRBJ1-4
V: TRBV7-9
D: .
size: once
DNA: TGTGCCAGCAGCTTAGAACAGCGTAATGAAAAACTGTTTTTT
CDR3: CASSLEQRNEKLFF

J: TRBJ2-1
V: TRBV20-1
D: TRBD1
size: .
DNA: TGCAGTGCCCCGCCCGCGGACAGGGGGCCCAATGAGCAGTTCTTC
CDR3: CSAPPADRGPNEQFF

J: TRBJ2-3
V: TRBV29-1
D: TRBD1
size: many
DNA: TGCAGCGTTGAAGATGGGACAGGGGGAGGAGATACGCAGTATTTT
CDR3: CSVEDGTGGGDTQYF

J: TRBJ2-1
V: TRBV18
D: TRBD2
size: .
DNA: TGTGCCAGCTCAAGGACTAGCGGGGGCGATGAGCAGTTCTTC
CDR3: CASSRTSGGDEQFF

J: TRBJ2-1
V: TRBV9
D: .
size: many
DNA: TGTGCCAGCGCCGCCCCCCCTTCAGCGGGCTCCTACAATGAGCAGTTCTTC
CDR3: CASAAPPSAGSYNEQFF

J: TRBJ2-1
V: TRBV6-2/TRBV6-3
D: TRBD1
size: .
DNA: TGTGCCAGCAGTCCCCTAACAGGGGCCTCGTTCTTC
CDR3: CASSPLTGASFF

J: TRBJ2-7
V: TRBV20-1
D: TRBD2
size: once
DNA: TGCAGTGCGGAAGGACTAGCGGGAGGGGTGGACGAGCAGTACTTC
CDR3: CSAEGLAGGVDEQYF

J: TRBJ2-7
V: TRBV20-1
D: TRBD2
size: .
DNA: TGCAGGGGACTAGCGGGAGGGGTGGAGTCCTACGAGCAGTACTTC
CDR3: CRGLAGGVESYEQYF

J: TRBJ1-5
V: TRBV19
D: .
size: .
DNA: TGTGCCAGTAGTATTACAGGAGGGGTTAATCAGCCCCAGCATTTT
CDR3: CASSITGGVNQPQHF

J: TRBJ1-4
V: TRBV3-1
D: .
size: .
DNA: TGTGCCAGCAGCCAAGTGGGGGGGGACATTGAAAAACCGTTCTTT
CDR3: CASSQVGGDIEKPFF

J: TRBJ1-2
V: TRBV28
D: .
size: many
DNA: TGTGCCAGCAGTTTATTATCGGGTAGGGGCTACACCTTC
CDR3: CASSLLSGRGYTF

J: TRBJ1-6
V: TRBV27
D: .
size: once
DNA: TGTGCCATCCGGCGGACAGTATCTAATTCACCCCTCCACTTT
CDR3: CAIRRTVSNSPLHF

J: TRBJ1-1
V: TRBV30
D: .
size: .
DNA: TGTGCCTGGACCAGACTGAGGGAGAGCGGTGAAGCTTTCTTT
CDR3: CAWTRLRESGEAFF

J: TRBJ2-3
V: TRBV4-2
D: TRBD2
size: .
DNA: TGTGCCAGCAGCCAAGAACTAGCGGGAGACTGCACAGATACGCAGTATTTT
CDR3: CASSQELAGDCTDTQYF

J: TRBJ2-7
V: TRBV5-1
D: TRBD1
size: medium-sized
DNA: TGCGCCAGCAGCCCCCCGACAGGGAACACCGGCGAGCAGTACTTC
CDR3: CASSPPTGNTGEQYF

J: TRBJ1-4
V: TRBV28
D: .
size: .
DNA: TGTGCCCGCAGTTTCGTAAGGATGGAAAAACCGTTTTTT
CDR3: CARSFVRMEKPFF

J: TRBJ2-7
V: TRBV20-1
D: TRBD2
size: medium-sized
DNA: TGCAGTGCTCAAGCGGGAGGGCCGATATACGAGCAGTACTTC
CDR3: CSAQAGGPIYEQYF

J: TRBJ2-1
V: TRBV11-2
D: .
size: .
DNA: TGTGCCAGCACCACCATCCCCGGAACTGGTGAGCAGTTCTTC
CDR3: CASTTIPGTGEQFF

J: TRBJ1-3
V: TRBV6-1
D: .
size: .
DNA: TGTACCAGCAGTGAACAAAGGGGGGCCGGGAACACCATATATTTT
CDR3: CTSSEQRGAGNTIYF

J: TRBJ1-5
V: TRBV6-5
D: TRBD1
size: .
DNA: TGTGCCAGCAGACCTACAGGGGGCAGTCAGCCCCAGCATTTT
CDR3: CASRPTGGSQPQHF

J: TRBJ2-2
V: TRBV2
D: TRBD2
size: many
DNA: TGTGCCAGCAGTGAACGGACTAGCGGGAGGGGAACCGGGGAGCTGTTTTTT
CDR3: CASSERTSGRGTGELFF

J: TRBJ2-7
V: TRBV20-1
D: TRBD1
size: many
DNA: TGCAGTGCTAGAGATCCCGGAACAGGGGGAACCTACGAACAGTACTTC
CDR3: CSARDPGTGGTYEQYF

J: TRBJ2-5
V: TRBV9
D: .
size: many
DNA: TGTGCCAGCAGCGTAGATCCCCTTGCGGGGCGCGTCGAGACCCAGTACTTC
CDR3: CASSVDPLAGRVETQYF

J: TRBJ2-2
V: TRBV5-6
D: .
size: many
DNA: TGTGCCAGCAGCTTAATCACAGCGCCCTCGGGAAACACCGGGGAGCTGTTTTTT
CDR3: CASSLITAPSGNTGELFF

J: TRBJ2-2
V: TRBV12-3/TRBV12-4
D: .
size: once
DNA: TGTGCCAGCCGAGGAGTTGGCGCGGACAACACCGGGGAGCAGTTTTTT
CDR3: CASRGVGADNTGEQFF

J: TRBJ1-4
V: TRBV20-1
D: .
size: .
DNA: TGCAGTGCTAGGACCGTCCAGGGCCATGAAAAACTGTTTTTT
CDR3: CSARTVQGHEKLFF

J: TRBJ2-3
V: TRBV6-2/TRBV6-3
D: TRBD2
size: many
DNA: TGTGCCAGCAGTTACATTGCTAGCGGGAGTGGAGATACGCAGTATTTT
CDR3: CASSYIASGSGDTQYF

J: TRBJ1-6
V: TRBV20-1
D: TRBD1
size: .
DNA: TGCAGTGCTAGAGGCAGGGGGCTGGATTCACCCCTCCACTTC
CDR3: CSARGRGLDSPLHF

J: TRBJ1-5
V: TRBV20-1
D: TRBD1
size: .
DNA: TGCAGTGCTACCCGGGACAGGGGATCAGCAATTCAGCCCCAGCATTTT
CDR3: CSATRDRGSAIQPQHF

J: TRBJ2-1
V: TRBV15
D: TRBD1
size: medium-sized
DNA: TGTGCCACCAGCGGGGCCCGGGACAGGCTCGTAGGCGGTGATGAGCAGTTCTTC
CDR3: CATSGARDRLVGGDEQFF

J: TRBJ2-1
V: TRBV7-8
D: TRBD2
size: .
DNA: TGTGCCAGCAGCTTAGGAGCGGGGAGGGACGAGCAGTTCTTC
CDR3: CASSLGAGRDEQFF

J: TRBJ2-5
V: TRBV6-5
D: .
size: .
DNA: TGTGCCAGCAGTTACACGACAGGTTCCGGAGAGACCCAGTACTTC
CDR3: CASSYTTGSGETQYF